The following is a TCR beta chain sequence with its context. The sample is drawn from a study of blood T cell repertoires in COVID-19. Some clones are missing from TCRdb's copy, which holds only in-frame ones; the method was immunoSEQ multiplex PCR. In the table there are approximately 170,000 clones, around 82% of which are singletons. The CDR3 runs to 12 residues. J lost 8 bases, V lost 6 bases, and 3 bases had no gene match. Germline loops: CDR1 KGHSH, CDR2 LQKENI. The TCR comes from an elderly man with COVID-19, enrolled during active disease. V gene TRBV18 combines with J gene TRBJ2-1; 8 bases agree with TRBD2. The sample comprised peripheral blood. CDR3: CASSYGGDEQFF. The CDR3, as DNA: TGTGCCAGCTCCTACGGGGGGGATGAGCAGTTCTTC.